This T cell receptor beta chain appears in the sequencing data of a study of blood T cell repertoires in COVID-19. In the study overall: The United States, Italy and Spain provided the acute and convalescent COVID-19 samples. PBMCs, B-cell-depleted T cells, or T cells were the source of the cDNA or gDNA that made up the material.

Original analysis: Reference gene primers were amplified, and this amplification served to estimate nucleated cell counts. Clones were sequenced by immunoSEQ multiplex PCR, and TCRdb holds only the in-frame ones, with some missing. The D gene and trimming were derived from the DNA, and the V and J assignments and clone size from that table. This table has under 400,000 clones, about 90% appearing once. The TCR originated in a man between 18 and 29 years old with active or convalescent COVID-19. Sequencing used peripheral blood.

The DNA of the CDR3 is TGTGCCAGTAGTCCCCCCCCGACAGGATGGGGAGATACGCAGTATTTT. Its translation: CASSPPPTGWGDTQYF. The chain is built from TRBV19 and TRBJ2-3, with D possibly being TRBD1 (6 bases). V dropped 5 bases and J dropped 5 bases, with 20 bases sitting between them. The CDR3 extends over 16 amino acids. CDR1 is LNHDA, CDR2 SQIVND, per germline (reference sequence).